Described below is a single T cell receptor beta chain sequence and its context. It has no known antigen specificity. Per-nucleotide qualities are absent, and no much larger clonotype sits a single base away. Germline trimming: 2 bases from V, 6 bases from J; junction bases outside gene matches: 10. CDR1 and CDR2 are drawn from the germline V gene (reference sequence): GTSNPN, SVGIG. The CDR3 measures 16 amino acids from cysteine to phenylalanine. Only CDR3 DNA remains: 48 bases, in frame from the first base. TCRbeta CDR3 regions were amplified from genomic DNA by means of the immunoSEQ Assay, a bias-controlled multiplex PCR. The original pipeline was this. The number of nucleated cells in each sample was estimated from the amplification of reference gene primers within the assay. To quantify the absolute abundance of each unique TCRbeta CDR3 rearrangement, sequence reads were collapsed and filtered. For each sample, productive Simpson clonality was calculated as the square root of Simpson's diversity index over productive rearrangements. TCRdb provides this immuneACCESS table in a form limited to in-frame rearrangements. Some clones are lacking; in checked studies, under half of them reflect an unresolved V gene, and why the rest are absent is not known. For V, J and clone size, that table is used; D and trimming come from the DNA. This sample holds some 400,000 clones; roughly 90% were observed only once. The ten largest clones add up to 0.8% to 0.9% of the sample.

The record originates from a study of blood T cell repertoires in COVID-19 (dated by TCRdb to the early 2020s). About the investigation overall: Samples covering the acute and convalescent phases of COVID-19 were provided by collaborators in the United States, Italy and Spain. The sample metadata nearly always contained a de-identified subject ID, COVID-19 status, age in years and sex. Deeply sampled blood TCRbeta repertoires from subjects exposed to, actively infected with, or recovered from COVID-19 were included in the dataset. Where HLA class I and class II types were available, the types were taken from metadata supplied by the sample provider, not from assay-based typing. The repertoires were released in a freely available public database meant as a resource for research on the immune response to SARS-CoV-2. Samples were obtained from the ongoing ImmuneRACE study (first 160 participants) and from roughly 1,300 subjects provided by 6 global collaborators. The prospective study material was composed of cDNA or gDNA derived from T cells, B-cell-depleted T cells, or PBMCs.

Here is what the overall study found, with its caveats: The quantity of clinical and demographic metadata differed by source and by participant and was supplied without curation.

In the prospective study, participants were about 18 to 95 years old, resided in about two dozen geographic areas of the United States, and were enrolled through a virtual design. Cohort assignment in the prospective study relied on participant-reported clinical history from a screening survey and a study questionnaire. A participant counted as exposed if, within 2 weeks of entering the study, that participant had been in contact with someone who had a PCR-confirmed or clinician-diagnosed COVID-19 case. Mobile phlebotomists in the prospective study collected whole blood, serum and a nasopharyngeal or oropharyngeal swab from every participant. Over an approximately 2-month period, participants in the prospective study had the option of providing additional blood draws and questionnaires. Prospective study blood samples were shipped either frozen or at room temperature before DNA extraction.

Sequencing input: PBMCs or T cells enriched from blood (not recorded which). The chain uses TRBV30 and TRBJ2-2; 9 bases in the junction line up with TRBD2. The sequence came from a woman in her thirties or forties who had been exposed to COVID-19. The nucleotide sequence reads as follows: TGTGCCTGGAGTCAAGGGACTAGCACGAGGGCCGGGGAGCTGTTTTTT. Translated, this is CAWSQGTSTRAGELFF. This CDR3, with the reference TRBV30 and TRBJ2-2 proteins standing in past its ends, gives the full variable domain SQTIHQWPATLVQPVGSPLSLECTVEGTSNPNLYWYRQAAGRGLQLLFYSVGIGQISSEVPQNLSASRPQDRQFILSSKKLLLSDSGFYLCAWSQGTSTRAGELFFGEGSRLTVL.